A single sample is the source of the 27 T cell receptor beta chains below, sequenced in a study of cytomegalovirus exposure and HLA in healthy donors. The PCR contained 60 Vbeta and 13 Jbeta primers. Assay used: immunoSEQ multiplex PCR; TCRdb lists only in-frame clones, some missing. The data contain some 130,000 clones, approximately 80% of them singletons. The sample was PBMCs. These receptors all come from a man aged 25-45 years in good health and CMV-seronegative.

The chain is built from TRBV28 and TRBJ2-2, with 12 bases fitting TRBD2. The CDR3 spans 17 residues. V was pared by 7 bases and J by 3 bases, with 9 bases of the junction left unmatched. In germline, CDR1 is MDHEN, CDR2 SYDVKM. CDR3 in amino acids: CASTELLAGGHTGELFF. CDR3 sequence (DNA): TGTGCCAGCACCGAGTTACTAGCGGGAGGCCACACCGGGGAGCTGTTTTTT.

The chain joins TRBV21-1 to TRBJ2-5; the listed D gene, TRBD1, was not tested against the DNA. TRBV21-1 constitutes a pseudogene. This CDR3 has 16 residues. CDR3 in DNA: TGTGCCAGCAGCGGTCGACACAAGGGGCTCCAAGAGACCCAGTACTTC. Its translation is CASSGRHKGLQETQYF.

This clone was found once. The rearrangement uses TRBV7-9 and TRBJ2-5; tentatively, D is TRBD2 (7 bases). The germline CDR1 and CDR2 sequences are SEHNR and FQNEAQ (reference sequence). This CDR3 region has 17 residues. The V end was cut by 2 bases, the J end by 0 bases, with 16 bases between. This CDR3 reads CASSLRGSSGHQETQYF. In DNA form, the CDR3 reads TGTGCCAGCAGCTTAAGGGGGTCTAGCGGACACCAAGAGACCCAGTACTTC.

The V gene is TRBV6-6, the J gene TRBJ1-1; perhaps TRBD1 as D (6 bases). V lost 7 bases to trimming and J lost 1 base, with 10 bases between them. CDR1 is MNHNY, CDR2 SVGAGI, per germline (reference sequence). The CDR3 length is 13 residues. CDR3 coding DNA: TGTGCCAGCAAGGGACAATCGAACACTGAAGCTTTCTTT. Protein: CASKGQSNTEAFF.

This clone was picked up one time. The rearrangement joins TRBV29-1 to TRBJ1-4; D call uncertain. Germline values: CDR1 SQVTM, CDR2 ANQGSEA. Trimming left V 4 bases short and J 1 base short, with 10 bases between. The CDR3 length is 14 residues. CDR3 nucleotide sequence: TGCAGCGTTGGGCTCTGGTTAACTAATGAAAAACTGTTTTTT. Its translation is CSVGLWLTNEKLFF.

The chain recombines TRBV15 with TRBJ2-1; D is possibly TRBD1 (5 bases). The CDR3 has 14 amino acids. Germline lookup yields CDR1 LNHNV and CDR2 YYDKDF (reference sequence). Trimming removed 1 base from V and 4 bases from J, with 8 bases in between. Here the CDR3 reads CATSRGQTYNEQFF. The CDR3 nucleotides read TGTGCCACCAGCAGAGGACAGACGTACAATGAGCAGTTCTTC.

The rearrangement joins TRBV4-3 to TRBJ1-6; D is unclear. The V and J ends lost 4 bases and 0 bases respectively, with 16 bases between them. The germline V gene has CDR1 LGHNA and CDR2 YSLEER. This CDR3 has 18 residues. In nucleotides, the CDR3 is TGCGCCAGCAGCCGACTTTTATCACATGGCTCCTATAATTCACCCCTCCACTTT. It translates to CASSRLLSHGSYNSPLHF.

The chain couples TRBV28 to TRBJ2-5; 9 bases agree with TRBD2. The closer fit of TRBJ2-7 to the DNA end suggests the J call may be wrong. CDR3 length: 16 residues. CDR1 and CDR2 (germline): MDHEN, SYDVKM. The CDR3 DNA is TGTGCCAGCAGTACTAACCGACTAGCGGTAACCTACGAGCAGTACTTC. It codes for CASSTNRLAVTYEQYF.

V is TRBV7-6 and J is TRBJ2-7; D is perhaps TRBD1 (6 bases). Per germline, CDR1 SGHVS and CDR2 FNYEAQ. V lost 4 bases, J lost 0 bases, and 10 bases lay in between. The CDR3 sequence is 14 residues long. The CDR3 sequence is CASSSDSSSYEQYF. The CDR3 DNA sequence: TGTGCCAGCAGCTCGGACAGTAGCTCCTACGAGCAGTACTTC. The full variable domain, rest sourced from reference TRBV7-6 and TRBJ2-7, is GAGVSQSPRYKVTKRGQDVALRCDPISGHVSLYWYRQALGQGPEFLTYFNYEAQQDKSGLPNDRFSAERPEGSISTLTIQRTEQRDSAMYRCASSSDSSSYEQYFGPGTRLTVT.

Worth noting for this clone: Because the CDR3's place on the DNA is in doubt, the DNA is left out and the CDR3 is given as listed by TCRdb. The rearrangement uses TRBV5-6 and TRBJ1-1; TRBD1, the table's D call, lacks a check against the DNA. In germline, CDR1 is SGHDT, CDR2 YYEEEE. The CDR3 is 14 amino acids in total, end residues counted. This CDR3 is CASSFGPGGTEAFF.

The sample holds a few counts of this clone. The chain recombines TRBV5-4 with TRBJ2-3; tentative D call: TRBD1 (5 bases). From germline, CDR1 is SGHNT and CDR2 YYREEE (reference sequence). There are 16 residues in the CDR3. With 2 bases removed from V and 2 bases from J, the gap between germline ends came to 15 bases. Here the CDR3 reads CASSLERGPTTDTQYF. The CDR3 nucleotides read TGTGCCAGCAGCTTAGAAAGGGGCCCTACCACAGATACGCAGTATTTT.

Concerning this clone: Germline is not matched at one junction end, which may reflect a read error. The gene calls are TRBV2 and TRBJ1-4, with D maybe TRBD1 (5 bases). The CDR3 extends over 15 amino acids. Germline lookup yields CDR1 SNHLY and CDR2 FYNNEI. This CDR3 reads CASSEDGGSNEKLFF. The CDR3, as DNA: TGTGCCAGCAGCGAAGATGGGGGGAGTAATGAAAAACTGTTTTTT.

This chain connects TRBV6-4 to TRBJ2-2, with TRBD1 as a possible D gene (5 bases). This CDR3 spans 13 amino acids. The germline V gene has CDR1 MRHNA and CDR2 SNTAGT. Trimming stripped 10 bases from V and 1 base from J, with 10 bases between. The CDR3 DNA sequence: TGTGCCACCAGACAGCAGAACACCGGGGAGCTGTTTTTT. Protein: CATRQQNTGELFF.

V and J are TRBV27 and TRBJ2-7, with 8 nucleotides matching TRBD1. Germline V gene data show CDR1 as MNHEY and CDR2 as SMNVEV (reference sequence). V lost 5 bases, J lost 0 bases, and 9 bases stayed unmatched. The CDR3 sequence is 16 residues long. The CDR3 DNA reads TGTGCCAGCAGTACCGCCCAGGGGGCGATCTCCTACGAGCAGTACTTC. This gives the protein CASSTAQGAISYEQYF.

V usage is TRBV19 and J usage is TRBJ2-1, with D possibly being TRBD1 (7 bases). Germline assignment: CDR1 LNHDA and CDR2 SQIVND (reference sequence). V was shortened by 9 bases and J by 0 bases, with 18 bases between the two germline ends. The CDR3 sequence is 16 residues long. The CDR3, as DNA: TGTGCCAGCCGGAACCCAGGGGGGAGCTCCTACAATGAGCAGTTCTTC. Its translation is CASRNPGGSSYNEQFF.

The rearrangement joins TRBV5-1 to TRBJ2-7; D gene ambiguous. Germline CDR1 is SGHRS and CDR2 is YFSETQ. The CDR3 has 14 residues. V was shortened by 2 bases and J by 0 bases, with 9 bases between the two germline ends. This CDR3 is CASSLWASSYEQYF. CDR3 sequence (DNA): TGCGCCAGCAGCTTATGGGCCAGCTCCTACGAGCAGTACTTC.

The V gene is TRBV18, the J gene TRBJ1-2; 8 bases match TRBD1. The CDR3 runs 15 residues. With V trimmed by 1 base and J by 8 bases, 9 bases remained unmatched. Germline CDR1 reads KGHSH; CDR2 reads LQKENI. In DNA form, the CDR3 reads TGTGCCAGCTCACCACGGGACAGGCCGTTTGGGGGCTACACCTTC. As protein: CASSPRDRPFGGYTF.

The chain joins TRBV28 to TRBJ2-7; 11 bases are a match to TRBD1. The CDR3 contains 15 residues. Germline V gene lookup returns CDR1 MDHEN and CDR2 SYDVKM. V lost 6 bases to trimming and J lost 2 bases; unmatched junction nucleotides: 6. The CDR3 sequence is CASRRGQGVTYEQYF. As DNA, the CDR3 is TGTGCCAGCAGGCGGGGACAGGGGGTTACCTACGAGCAGTACTTC.

This chain links TRBV5-1 with TRBJ2-5, with TRBD2 matching 8 bases. The CDR3 runs to 14 residues. V dropped 6 bases and J dropped 5; count of bases not matched to a gene: 9. Looked up from germline, CDR1 is SGHRS and CDR2 is YFSETQ. The CDR3 DNA reads TGCGCCAGCACCCTCGGGGGGGGATCGGAGACCCAGTACTTC. It translates to CASTLGGGSETQYF. Full variable domain (outside the CDR3, taken from reference TRBV5-1 and TRBJ2-5): KAGVTQTPRYLIKTRGQQVTLSCSPISGHRSVSWYQQTPGQGLQFLFEYFSETQRNKGNFPGRFSGRQFSNSRSEMNVSTLELGDSALYLCASTLGGGSETQYFGPGTRLLVL.

The chain has TRBV5-1 and TRBJ2-7; the match to TRBD1 covers 9 bases. Germline-derived CDR1 and CDR2 are SGHRS and YFSETQ. J gave up 8 bases and V 1 base, and 7 bases lay outside the gene matches. This CDR3 comprises 14 residues. This CDR3 is CASSLWGQGFQQYF. In DNA form, the CDR3 reads TGCGCCAGCAGCTTGTGGGGACAGGGTTTTCAGCAGTACTTC.

This clone was recorded once. The chain combines TRBV19 with TRBJ2-2; 11 nucleotides line up with TRBD2. CDR1 and CDR2 (germline): LNHDA, SQIVND (reference sequence). Trimming took 6 bases from V and 5 from J; bases not matched to a gene: 5. The CDR3 loop spans 15 amino acids. In nucleotides, the CDR3 is TGTGCCAGTAGCTTTAGCGGGAGGGGAACCGGGGAGCTGTTTTTT. Its protein product is CASSFSGRGTGELFF. The complete variable domain, with remaining parts taken from reference TRBV19 and TRBJ2-2, reads DGGITQSPKYLFRKEGQNVTLSCEQNLNHDAMYWYRQDPGQGLRLIYYSQIVNDFQKGDIAEGYSVSREKKESFPLTVTSAQKNPTAFYLCASSFSGRGTGELFFGEGSRLTVL.

The chain is built from TRBV28 and TRBJ2-7; TRBD2 matches 11 bases. The V and J ends lost 4 bases and 4 bases, in that order; junction bases with no gene match: 9. Germline lookup yields CDR1 MDHEN and CDR2 SYDVKM. The CDR3 runs to 16 residues. The CDR3 loop reads CASSSPTSGMGYEQYF. The CDR3 DNA sequence: TGTGCCAGCAGTTCCCCGACTAGCGGGATGGGTTACGAGCAGTACTTC.

Here the CDR3 DNA reads TGTGCCACCAGCAGAGATCCCCCAAGCAACTATGGCTACACCTTC. Amino acid sequence: CATSRDPPSNYGYTF. The chain combines TRBV15 with TRBJ1-2; D remains ambiguous. CDR1 LNHNV and CDR2 YYDKDF come from the germline V gene (reference sequence). This CDR3 has 15 residues. V lost 0 bases, J lost 2 bases, and 10 bases lay in between.

V and J are TRBV30 and TRBJ1-2, with D possibly matching TRBD1 (5 bases). The CDR3 length is 13 residues. Between the trimmed V and J ends, which lost 4 bases and 2 bases, there was a span of 11 bases. Germline loops: CDR1 GTSNPN, CDR2 SVGIG (reference sequence). CDR3 loop: CAWTDRGNYGYTF. The CDR3 region has the DNA TGTGCCTGGACAGACAGAGGAAACTATGGCTACACCTTC.

The chain carries TRBV5-1 and TRBJ2-2; maybe TRBD1 (5 bases). The germline CDR1 and CDR2 sequences are SGHRS and YFSETQ. The CDR3 is 14 residues long. Trimming left V 5 bases short and J 1 base short, with 9 bases between. The CDR3 nucleotides are TGCGCCAGCAGGTTTACAGGGAACACCGGGGAGCTGTTTTTT. It is translated as CASRFTGNTGELFF.

The rearrangement links TRBV5-4 to TRBJ2-2; D ambiguous. The V gene's germline CDR1 is SGHNT and CDR2 YYREEE (reference sequence). V was trimmed by 1 base and J by 7 bases, leaving 8 bases between them. This CDR3 contains 13 residues. The CDR3 region is CASSLKRGGELFF. The CDR3 nucleotides read TGTGCCAGCAGCTTGAAGAGAGGCGGGGAGCTGTTTTTT.

This chain links TRBV30 with TRBJ2-7; TRBD2 matches 13 bases. CDR1 and CDR2 (germline): GTSNPN, SVGIG (reference sequence). V lost 5 bases and J lost 3; bases outside the gene matches: 13. The CDR3 sequence is 17 residues long. In DNA form, the CDR3 reads TGTGCCTGGGATAGGACCCGGACTAGCGGGAGTGTCTACGAGCAGTACTTC. Translating it yields CAWDRTRTSGSVYEQYF. Filled out from reference TRBV30 and TRBJ2-7, the complete variable domain reads SQTIHQWPATLVQPVGSPLSLECTVEGTSNPNLYWYRQAAGRGLQLLFYSVGIGQISSEVPQNLSASRPQDRQFILSSKKLLLSDSGFYLCAWDRTRTSGSVYEQYFGPGTRLTVT.